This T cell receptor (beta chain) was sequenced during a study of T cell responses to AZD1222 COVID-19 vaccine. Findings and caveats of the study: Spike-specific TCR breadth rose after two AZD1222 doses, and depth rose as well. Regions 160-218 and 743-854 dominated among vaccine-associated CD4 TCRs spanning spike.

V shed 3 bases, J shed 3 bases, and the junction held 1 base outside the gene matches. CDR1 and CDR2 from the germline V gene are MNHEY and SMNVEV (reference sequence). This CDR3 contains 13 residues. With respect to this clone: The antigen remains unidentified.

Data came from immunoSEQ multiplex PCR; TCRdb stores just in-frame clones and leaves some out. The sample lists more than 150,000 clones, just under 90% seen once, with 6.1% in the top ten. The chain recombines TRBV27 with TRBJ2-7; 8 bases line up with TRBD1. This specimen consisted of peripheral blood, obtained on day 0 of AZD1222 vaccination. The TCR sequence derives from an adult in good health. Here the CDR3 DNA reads TGTGCCAGCAGTTTTACAGGGGGCTACGAGCAGTACTTC. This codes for CASSFTGGYEQYF.